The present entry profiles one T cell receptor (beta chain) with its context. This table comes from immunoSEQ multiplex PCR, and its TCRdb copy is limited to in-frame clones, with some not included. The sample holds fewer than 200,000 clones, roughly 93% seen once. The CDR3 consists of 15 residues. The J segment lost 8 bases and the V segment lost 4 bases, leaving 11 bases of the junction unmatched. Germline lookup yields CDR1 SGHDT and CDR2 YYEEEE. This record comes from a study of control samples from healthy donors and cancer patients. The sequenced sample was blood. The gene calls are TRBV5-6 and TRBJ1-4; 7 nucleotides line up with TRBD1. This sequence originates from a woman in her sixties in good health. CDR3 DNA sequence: TGTGCCAGCAGCGCGCCCTTGCCCAGGGGGGAAAAACTGTTTTTT. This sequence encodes CASSAPLPRGEKLFF.